One sample yielded the 8 T cell receptor beta chains listed below, sequenced in a study of identical twins. TCRdb reanalysed the 5' RACE reads using MiXCR and keeps one entry per CDR3 protein. The table lists roughly 770,000 distinct CDR3 sequences, 15% to 20% of them singletons. A further study also used this sample, focusing on T cells expressing NK-cell markers.

The specimen sequenced was PBMCs. The source is a woman under 30 in good health.

This clonotype is a singleton in its sample. This chain joins TRBV29-1 and TRBJ1-2; no reliable D call. Germline CDR1 is SQVTM and CDR2 is ANQGSEA. The CDR3 totals 14 residues. The V and J ends lost 8 bases and 2 bases respectively, with 18 bases between them. The CDR3 DNA is TGCAGCACGCCCGGACTGGTGGTAAACTATGGCTACACCTTC. Its protein product is CSTPGLVVNYGYTF.

This clonotype turned up a few times. The rearrangement links TRBV15 to TRBJ2-5; 8 bases agree with TRBD1. This CDR3 has 16 residues. Germline lookup yields CDR1 LNHNV and CDR2 YYDKDF (reference sequence). J gave up 7 bases and V 3 bases, and 13 bases lay outside the gene matches. For the CDR3, the DNA is TGTGCCACCAGCAGTGACCGGACAGGGAGTTTGGGGACCCAGTACTTC. Encoded protein: CATSSDRTGSLGTQYF. The variable domain in full, with the rest retrieved from reference TRBV15 and TRBJ2-5, is DAMVIQNPRYQVTQFGKPVTLSCSQTLNHNVMYWYQQKSSQAPKLLFHYYDKDFNNEADTPDNFQSRRPNTSFCFLDIRSPGLGDTAMYLCATSSDRTGSLGTQYFGPGTRLLVL.

There are many counts of this clonotype. This rearrangement joins TRBV7-2 to TRBJ1-5; 7 bases line up with TRBD1. The V gene end was trimmed by 3 bases and the J gene end by 0 bases; junction bases not matched to a gene: 5. Germline assignment: CDR1 SGHTA and CDR2 FQGNSA. The CDR3 extends over 16 amino acids. CDR3 DNA sequence: TGTGCCAGCAGCTTGCAGGGGGGTAATAGCAATCAGCCCCAGCATTTT. It specifies CASSLQGGNSNQPQHF.

This clonotype has more than one count but fewer than ten. The rearrangement uses TRBV27 and TRBJ2-7; a possible D gene is TRBD1 (5 bases). Germline CDR1 and CDR2: MNHEY and SMNVEV (reference sequence). The length of the CDR3 is 15 residues. V was clipped by 2 bases and J by 4 bases, with 15 bases between them. The CDR3 DNA follows: TGTGCCAGCAGTTTACAGGGTGCGGAACCTTACGAGCAGTACTTC. Encoded protein: CASSLQGAEPYEQYF.

In this sample, this clonotype turned up a few times. The chain joins TRBV20-1 to TRBJ2-1; either TRBD1 or TRBD2 may fit D (6 bases each). This CDR3 spans 14 amino acids. CDR1 and CDR2 from the germline V gene are DFQATT and SNEGSKA (reference sequence). Trimming removed 3 bases at V and 2 bases at J, with 11 bases between. CDR3 in amino acids: CSARGGKTYNEQFF. In DNA form, the CDR3 reads TGCAGTGCTAGGGGGGGCAAGACCTACAATGAGCAGTTCTTC.

The gene calls are TRBV2 and TRBJ1-2; D might be TRBD1 (5 bases). CDR3 length: 12 residues. Germline CDR1 is SNHLY and CDR2 is FYNNEI. Trimming took 9 bases from V and 4 from J, leaving 12 bases between them. The CDR3 bases are TGTGCCAGACAGGATCTGGGCTATGGCTACACCTTC. This encodes CARQDLGYGYTF.

The rearrangement links TRBV20-1 to TRBJ1-1; the D is unclear. This CDR3 region has 13 residues. CDR1 DFQATT and CDR2 SNEGSKA come from the germline V gene (reference sequence). The germline V and J ends were trimmed by 5 bases and 8 bases, with 18 bases remaining between them. The CDR3: CSALEATVGEAFF. The CDR3 bases are TGCAGTGCTCTCGAAGCCACGGTGGGGGAAGCTTTCTTT.

This rearrangement joins TRBV29-1 to TRBJ2-1, with 14 bases fitting TRBD2. The germline V gene encodes CDR1 SQVTM and CDR2 ANQGSEA. With V trimmed by 3 bases and J by 2 bases, 6 bases remained unmatched. CDR3 length: 17 residues. The CDR3 reads CSVEGLAGASAYNEQFF. CDR3 coding DNA: TGCAGCGTTGAGGGACTAGCGGGAGCAAGCGCCTACAATGAGCAGTTCTTC.